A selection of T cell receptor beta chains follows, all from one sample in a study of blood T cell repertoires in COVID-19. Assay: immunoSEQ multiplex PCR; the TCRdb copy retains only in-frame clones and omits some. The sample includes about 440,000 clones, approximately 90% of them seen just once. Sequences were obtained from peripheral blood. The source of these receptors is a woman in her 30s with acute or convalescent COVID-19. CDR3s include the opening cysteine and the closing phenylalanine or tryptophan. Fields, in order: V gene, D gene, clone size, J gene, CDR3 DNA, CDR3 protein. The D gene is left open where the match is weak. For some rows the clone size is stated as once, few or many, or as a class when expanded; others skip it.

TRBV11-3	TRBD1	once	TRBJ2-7	TGTGCCAGCAGCCCAGGGACAGGGTTGTACTACGAGCAGTACTTC	CASSPGTGLYYEQYF
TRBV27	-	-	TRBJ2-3	TGTGCCAGCAGTTTTGGGGGCCGGGCAGATACGCAGTATTTT	CASSFGGRADTQYF
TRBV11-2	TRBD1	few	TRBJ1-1	TGTGCCAGCAGCTTGAGCGGACAGGGGGGCACTGAAGCTTTCTTT	CASSLSGQGGTEAFF
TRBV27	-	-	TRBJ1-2	TGTGCCAGCAGCAATAAAGACTATAATGGCTACACCTTC	CASSNKDYNGYTF
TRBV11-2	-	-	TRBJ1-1	TGTGCCAGCAGCTTCGGCCCGGGCCCTAGCGGCGGCACTGAAGCTTTCTTT	CASSFGPGPSGGTEAFF
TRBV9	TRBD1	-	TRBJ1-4	TGTGCCAGCAGCAGGGGACAGGGTACTAATGAAAAACTGTTTTTT	CASSRGQGTNEKLFF
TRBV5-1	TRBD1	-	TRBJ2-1	TGCGCCAGCAGCCCGGGGTTACCCGGACAGGGGAAGAATGAGCAGTTCTTC	CASSPGLPGQGKNEQFF
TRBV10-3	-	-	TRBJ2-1	TGTGCCATCAGTGAGTCGGGGAGTAAGCAGTTCTTC	CAISESGSKQFF
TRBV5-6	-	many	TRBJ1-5	TGTGCCAGCAGCTTGGGACCCGCAAGCGGCAATCAGCCCCAGCATTTT	CASSLGPASGNQPQHF
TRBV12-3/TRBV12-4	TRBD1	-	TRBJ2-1	TGTGCCAGCACCCGGGACAGGGGCCATGAGCAGTTCTTC	CASTRDRGHEQFF
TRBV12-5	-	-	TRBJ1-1	TGTGCTAGTGATAGCCAGGGGATGGGGGAAAGAGCTTTCTTT	CASDSQGMGERAFF
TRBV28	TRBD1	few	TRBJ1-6	TGTGCCAGCACCTCAATCCCGAGGACAGGGTCGGGTTCACCCCTCCACTTT	CASTSIPRTGSGSPLHF
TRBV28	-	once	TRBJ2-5	TGTGCCAGCAGTTTCCTCCCCGAACTAGACCAAGAGACCCAGTACTTC	CASSFLPELDQETQYF
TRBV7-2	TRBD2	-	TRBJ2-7	TGTGCCAGCAGCCCAAGACTAGCGGGGGCTCACGAGCAGTACTTC	CASSPRLAGAHEQYF
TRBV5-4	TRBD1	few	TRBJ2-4	TGTGCCAGCAGCTGGACAGGGGGGAACATTCAGTACTTC	CASSWTGGNIQYF
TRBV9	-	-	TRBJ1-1	TGTGCCAGCAGCACATACACGAACACTGAAGCTTTCTTT	CASSTYTNTEAFF
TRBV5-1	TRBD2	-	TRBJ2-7	TGCGCCAGTAGCTTGCGGGTTAGCGGGGGCCGAAGCTCCTACGAGCAGTACTTC	CASSLRVSGGRSSYEQYF
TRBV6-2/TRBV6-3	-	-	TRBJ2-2	TGTGCCAGCAGTTACGGTCACGCGACAGCGAACACCGGGGAGCTGTTTTTT	CASSYGHATANTGELFF
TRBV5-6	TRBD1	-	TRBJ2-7	TGTGCCAGCAGCTTGGTGATAGGGGGCCCCGAGCAGTACTTC	CASSLVIGGPEQYF
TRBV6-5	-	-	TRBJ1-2	TGTGCCAGCAGCCCACAGGGAGACTATGGCTACACCTTC	CASSPQGDYGYTF
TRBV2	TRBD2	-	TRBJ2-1	TGTGCCAGCGGAAATAGCGGGGGGGCCCTGGTGAATGAGCAGTTCTTC	CASGNSGGALVNEQFF
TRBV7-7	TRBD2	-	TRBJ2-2	TGTGCCAGCAGCCTAACAGTCGCGGGACTAGCGGGGGAGATGAACACCGGGGAGCTGTTTTTT	CASSLTVAGLAGEMNTGELFF
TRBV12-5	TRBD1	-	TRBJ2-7	TGTGCTAGTGGTCCTGGGACAGGCCTTTCCTACGAGCAGTACTTC	CASGPGTGLSYEQYF
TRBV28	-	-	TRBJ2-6	TGTGCCAGCAGTTTACGGACAGACTCTGGGGCCAACGTCCTGACTTTC	CASSLRTDSGANVLTF
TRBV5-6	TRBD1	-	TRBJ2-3	TGTGCCAGCAGCAGGGGACAGGGGATGACAGATACGCAGTATTTT	CASSRGQGMTDTQYF
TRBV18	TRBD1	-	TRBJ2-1	TGTGCCAGCACGCCCGAACAGGGGAGTCAAAATGAGCAGTTCTTC	CASTPEQGSQNEQFF
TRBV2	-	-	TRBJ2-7	TGTGCCAGCAGGCCAATTGACAGCATGCTGTCCTACGAGCAGTACTTC	CASRPIDSMLSYEQYF
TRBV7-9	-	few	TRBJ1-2	TGTGCCAGCAGCTCACCCCTGGTGGGTTACAGTGATTATGGCTACACCTTC	CASSSPLVGYSDYGYTF
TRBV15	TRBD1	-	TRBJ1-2	TGTGCCACCAGCACAGAAGGACAGGGGGATTATGGCTACACCTTC	CATSTEGQGDYGYTF
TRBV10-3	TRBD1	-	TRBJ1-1	TGTGCCGTCGGGACAGGGTCGAACACTGAAGCTTTCTTT	CAVGTGSNTEAFF
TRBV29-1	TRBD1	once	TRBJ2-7	TGCAGCGTTGTAAGGGGGCTCGGCTACGAGCAGTACTTC	CSVVRGLGYEQYF
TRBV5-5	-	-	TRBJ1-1	TGTGCCAGCAGCTTGGTCGGGGGGCAGGAGGACACTGAAGCTTTCTTT	CASSLVGGQEDTEAFF
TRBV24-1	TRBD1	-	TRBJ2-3	TGTGCCACCAGGGACAGGTTATCAGATACGCAGTATTTT	CATRDRLSDTQYF
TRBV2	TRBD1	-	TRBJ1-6	TGTGCCAGCAGTTATACAGGGGGCACGTCACCCCTCCACTTT	CASSYTGGTSPLHF
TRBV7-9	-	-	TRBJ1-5	TGTGCCAGCAGCTCCGACAGAAATAATCAGCCCCAGCATTTT	CASSSDRNNQPQHF
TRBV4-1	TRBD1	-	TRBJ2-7	TGCGCCAGCAGCCAAGTCACAGGGGCCGGGGAGCAGTACTTC	CASSQVTGAGEQYF
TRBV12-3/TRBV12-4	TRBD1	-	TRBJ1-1	TGTGCCAGCAGAAGGACAGGGTCCACTGAAGCTTTCTTT	CASRRTGSTEAFF
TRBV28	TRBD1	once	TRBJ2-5	TGTGCCAGCAGTTTACTACCGGGACAGGGATCAGAGACCCAGTACTTC	CASSLLPGQGSETQYF
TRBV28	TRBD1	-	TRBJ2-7	TGTGCCAGCAGTGCTTCCGGGACAGGGATGGGCGAGCAGTACTTC	CASSASGTGMGEQYF
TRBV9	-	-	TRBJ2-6	TGTGCCAGCAGCGCCGCGGGACTCTGGGCCAACGTCCTGACTTTC	CASSAAGLWANVLTF
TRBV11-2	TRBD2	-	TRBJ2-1	TGTGCCAGCAGGGATCGGGACGGGGGGGCGATCAATGAGCAGTTCTTC	CASRDRDGGAINEQFF
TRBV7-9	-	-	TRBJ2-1	TGTGCCAGCAGTTCGATGGGGGGTAGCCTACACAATGAGCAGTTCTTC	CASSSMGGSLHNEQFF
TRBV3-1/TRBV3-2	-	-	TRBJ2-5	TGTGCCAGCAGCCAGGACTGGGTCGGGACCCAGTACTTC	CASSQDWVGTQYF
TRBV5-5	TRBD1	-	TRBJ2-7	TGTGCCAGCAGCTTGGGACAGGGGATTTATTACGAGCAGTACTTC	CASSLGQGIYYEQYF
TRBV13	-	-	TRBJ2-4	TGTGCCAGCAGCTCCCGGGCTGGGGGGGCACTAGCCAAAAACATTCAGTACTTC	CASSSRAGGALAKNIQYF
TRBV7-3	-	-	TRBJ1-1	TGTGCCAGCGGCACAGGGATGAACACTGAAGCTTTCTTT	CASGTGMNTEAFF
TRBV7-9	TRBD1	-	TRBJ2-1	TGTGCCAGCAGCGCACGACAGGGGGTTATGAATGAGCAGTTCTTC	CASSARQGVMNEQFF
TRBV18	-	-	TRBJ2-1	TGTGCCAGCTCACCTCCAAATTTCTCCGGGAACAATGAGCAGTTCTTC	CASSPPNFSGNNEQFF
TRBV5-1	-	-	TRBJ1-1	TGCGCCAGCAGCCGGTGGAACAGTCGAGTGGCGCACACTGAAGCTTTCTTT	CASSRWNSRVAHTEAFF
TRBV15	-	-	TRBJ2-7	TGTGCCACCAGTTCAGACATGCTGCAGCAGTACTTC	CATSSDMLQQYF